The following is a T cell receptor (beta chain) sequence with its context. The sample belongs to a study of cytomegalovirus exposure and HLA in healthy donors. Amplification used 60 Vbeta primers and 13 Jbeta primers. Clones were read by immunoSEQ multiplex PCR, and TCRdb kept only the in-frame ones, dropping some. The sample lists 150,000 or so clones, around four fifths occurring once. The V end was cut by 0 bases, the J end by 14 bases, with 19 bases between. Per the germline V gene, CDR1 is MNHNS and CDR2 is SASEGT. The CDR3 sequence is 14 residues long. V usage is TRBV6-1 and J usage is TRBJ1-2, with D possibly matching TRBD1 (6 bases). Sequenced sample: PBMCs. The receptor was isolated from a man aged 50-60 years in good health and CMV-seropositive. CDR3 residues: CASSEAFRGPGRTF. CDR3 coding DNA: TGTGCCAGCAGTGAAGCTTTCAGGGGCCCGGGCCGGACCTTC.